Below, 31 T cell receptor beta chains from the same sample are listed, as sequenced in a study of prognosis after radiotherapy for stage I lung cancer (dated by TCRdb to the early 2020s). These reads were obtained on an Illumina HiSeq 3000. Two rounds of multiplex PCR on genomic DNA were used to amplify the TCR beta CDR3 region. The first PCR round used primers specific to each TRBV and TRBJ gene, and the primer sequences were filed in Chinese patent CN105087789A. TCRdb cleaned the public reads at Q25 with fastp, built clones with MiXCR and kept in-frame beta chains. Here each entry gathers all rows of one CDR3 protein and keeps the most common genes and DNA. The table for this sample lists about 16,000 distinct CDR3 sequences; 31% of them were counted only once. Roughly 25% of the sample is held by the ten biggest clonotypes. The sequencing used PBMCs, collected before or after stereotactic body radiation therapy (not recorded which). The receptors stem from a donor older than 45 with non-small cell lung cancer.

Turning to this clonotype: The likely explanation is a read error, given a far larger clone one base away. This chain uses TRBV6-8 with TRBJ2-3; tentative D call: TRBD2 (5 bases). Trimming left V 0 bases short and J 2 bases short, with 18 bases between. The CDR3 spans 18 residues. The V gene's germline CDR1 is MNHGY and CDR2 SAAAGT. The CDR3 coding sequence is TGTGCCAGCAGTTACTCGACTCGCGGGTACTCTACCACAGATACGCAGTATTTT. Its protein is CASSYSTRGYSTTDTQYF.

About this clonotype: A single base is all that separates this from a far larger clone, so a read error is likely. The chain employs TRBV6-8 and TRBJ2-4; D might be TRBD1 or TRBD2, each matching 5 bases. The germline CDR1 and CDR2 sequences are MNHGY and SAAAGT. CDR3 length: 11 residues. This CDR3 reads CDSSGGYIQYF. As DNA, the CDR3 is TGTGACAGCAGTGGGGGTTACATTCAGTACTTC.

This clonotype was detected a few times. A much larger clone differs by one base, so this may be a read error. The CDR3 DNA follows: TGTGCCATCAGCGAGACAGGGATGTATGGCTACACCTTC. It encodes CAISETGMYGYTF. The rearrangement uses TRBV10-3 and TRBJ1-2; 7 bases are shared with TRBD1. Germline V gene lookup returns CDR1 ENHRY and CDR2 SYGVKD. J was trimmed by 5 bases and V by 6 bases; bases with no gene match: 6. The CDR3 totals 13 residues.

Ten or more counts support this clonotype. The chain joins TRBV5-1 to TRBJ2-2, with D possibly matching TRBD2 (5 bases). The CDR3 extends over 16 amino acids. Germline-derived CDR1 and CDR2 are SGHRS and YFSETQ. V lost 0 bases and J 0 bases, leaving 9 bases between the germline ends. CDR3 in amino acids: CASSLVRASNTGELFF. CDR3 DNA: TGCGCCAGCAGCTTGGTGCGGGCTTCGAACACCGGGGAGCTGTTTTTT.

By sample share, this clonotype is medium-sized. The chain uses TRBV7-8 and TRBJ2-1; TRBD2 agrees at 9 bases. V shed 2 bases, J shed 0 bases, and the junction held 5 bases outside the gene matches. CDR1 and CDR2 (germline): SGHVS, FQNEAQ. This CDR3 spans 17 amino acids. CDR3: CASSLYFSGSSYNEQFF. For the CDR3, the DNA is TGTGCCAGCAGCTTATACTTTAGCGGGAGCTCCTACAATGAGCAGTTCTTC.

As DNA, the CDR3 is TGTGCCAGCATTCCCCTATTAAGAAGCGGTAGGACCCGCGATGGGGCCTACGAGCAGTACTTC. Translated: CASIPLLRSGRTRDGAYEQYF. V usage is TRBV6-1 and J usage is TRBJ2-7; D is possibly TRBD2 (5 bases). Germline lookup yields CDR1 MNHNS and CDR2 SASEGT. The CDR3 is made up of 21 amino acids. Trimming took off 7 bases at V and 2 bases at J, with 36 bases between the two ends.

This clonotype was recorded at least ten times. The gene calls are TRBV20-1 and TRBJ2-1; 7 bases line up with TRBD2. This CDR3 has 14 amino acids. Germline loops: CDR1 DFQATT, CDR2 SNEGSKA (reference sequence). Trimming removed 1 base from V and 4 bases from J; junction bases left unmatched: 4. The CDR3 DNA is TGCAGTGCTAGAGTGCCTAGCGGATACAATGAGCAGTTCTTC. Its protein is CSARVPSGYNEQFF.

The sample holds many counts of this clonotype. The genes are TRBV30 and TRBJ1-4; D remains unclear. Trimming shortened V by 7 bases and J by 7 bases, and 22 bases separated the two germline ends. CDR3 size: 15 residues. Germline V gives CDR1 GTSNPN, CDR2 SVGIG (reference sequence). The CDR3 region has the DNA TGTGCCTCCACCGGTGGGTCAGGCTTGGTTGAAAAACTGTTTTTT. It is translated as CASTGGSGLVEKLFF.

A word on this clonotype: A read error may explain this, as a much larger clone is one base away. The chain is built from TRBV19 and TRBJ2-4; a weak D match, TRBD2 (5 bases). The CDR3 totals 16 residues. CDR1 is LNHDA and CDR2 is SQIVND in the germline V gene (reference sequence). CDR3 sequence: CASSVRERIARNIQYF. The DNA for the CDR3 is TGTGCCAGTAGTGTACGAGAGCGGATAGCCAGAAACATTCAGTACTTC.

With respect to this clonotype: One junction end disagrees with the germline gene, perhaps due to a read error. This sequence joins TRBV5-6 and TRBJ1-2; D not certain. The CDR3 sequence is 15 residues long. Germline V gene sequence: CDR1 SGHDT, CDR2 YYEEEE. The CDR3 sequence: CGSSLAFSVMRGYTF. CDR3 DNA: TGTGGCAGCAGCTTGGCGTTCTCGGTAATGAGAGGCTACACATTC. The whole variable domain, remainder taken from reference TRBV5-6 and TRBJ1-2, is DAGVTQSPTHLIKTRGQQVTLRCSPKSGHDTVSWYQQALGQGPQFIFQYYEEEERQRGNFPDRFSGHQFPNYSSELNVNALLLGDSALYLCGSSLAFSVMRGYTFGSGTRLTVV.

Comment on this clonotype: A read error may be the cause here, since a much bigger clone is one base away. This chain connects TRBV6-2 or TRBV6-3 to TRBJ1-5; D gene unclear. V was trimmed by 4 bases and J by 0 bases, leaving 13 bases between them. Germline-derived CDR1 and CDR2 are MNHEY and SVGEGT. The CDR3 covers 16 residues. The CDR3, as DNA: TGTGCCAGCAGTTGCGGCCTAGACCTTAGCAATCAGCCCCAGCATTTT. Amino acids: CASSCGLDLSNQPQHF.

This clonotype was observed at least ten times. In DNA, the CDR3 is TGTGCCAGCTCACCGGGCCCTGGGTCAGATACGCAGTATTTT. Protein product: CASSPGPGSDTQYF. The V call is TRBV18, the J call TRBJ2-3; the D is unclear. V lost 3 bases, J lost 4 bases, and 11 bases lay in between. The CDR3 is 14 amino acids. Germline CDR1 reads KGHSH; CDR2 reads LQKENI. Variable domain in full (rest from reference TRBV18 and TRBJ2-3): NAGVMQNPRHLVRRRGQEARLRCSPMKGHSHVYWYRQLPEEGLKFMVYLQKENIIDESGMPKERFSAEFPKEGPSILRIQQVVRGDSAAYFCASSPGPGSDTQYFGPGTRLTVL.

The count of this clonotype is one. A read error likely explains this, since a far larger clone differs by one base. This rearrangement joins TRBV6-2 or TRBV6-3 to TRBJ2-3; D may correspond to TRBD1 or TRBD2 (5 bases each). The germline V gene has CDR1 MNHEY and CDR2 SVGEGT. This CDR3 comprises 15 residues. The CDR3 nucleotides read TGTGCCAGCAGTCCCTCTAGAGGGAGCACAGGTACGCAGTATTTT. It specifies CASSPSRGSTGTQYF.

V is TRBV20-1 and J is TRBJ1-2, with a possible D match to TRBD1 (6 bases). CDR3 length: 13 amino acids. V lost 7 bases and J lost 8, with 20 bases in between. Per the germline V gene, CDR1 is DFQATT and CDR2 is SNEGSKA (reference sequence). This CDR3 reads CSVKLTGKGGYTF. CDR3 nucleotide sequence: TGCAGTGTAAAATTGACAGGTAAGGGAGGCTACACCTTC.

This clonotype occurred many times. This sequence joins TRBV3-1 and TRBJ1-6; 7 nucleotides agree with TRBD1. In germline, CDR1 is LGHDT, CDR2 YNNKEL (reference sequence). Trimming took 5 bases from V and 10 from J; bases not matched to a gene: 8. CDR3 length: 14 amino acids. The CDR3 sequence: CASSYRDSGSPLHF. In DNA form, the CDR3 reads TGTGCCAGCAGCTACCGGGACAGTGGCTCACCCCTCCACTTT.

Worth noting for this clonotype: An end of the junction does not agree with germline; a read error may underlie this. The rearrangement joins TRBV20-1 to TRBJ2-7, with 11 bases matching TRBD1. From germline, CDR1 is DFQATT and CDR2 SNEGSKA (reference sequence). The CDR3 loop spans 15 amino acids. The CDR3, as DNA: TGCAGTGCTAGGGGGACAGGGGGTTTCTCCTACGAGCATTACTTT. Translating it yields CSARGTGGFSYEHYF.

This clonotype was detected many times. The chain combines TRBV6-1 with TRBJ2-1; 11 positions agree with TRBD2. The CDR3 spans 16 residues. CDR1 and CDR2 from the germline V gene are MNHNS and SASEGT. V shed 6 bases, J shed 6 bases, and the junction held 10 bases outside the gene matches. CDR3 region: CASRPLSGTSGNEQFF. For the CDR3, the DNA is TGTGCCAGCAGACCCCTTTCCGGGACTAGCGGCAATGAGCAGTTCTTC.

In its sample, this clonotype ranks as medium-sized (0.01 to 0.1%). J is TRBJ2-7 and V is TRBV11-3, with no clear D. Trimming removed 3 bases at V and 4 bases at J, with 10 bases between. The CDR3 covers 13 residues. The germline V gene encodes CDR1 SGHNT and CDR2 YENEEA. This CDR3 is CASSFGQKYEQYF. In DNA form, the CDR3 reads TGTGCCAGCAGCTTCGGCCAGAAATACGAGCAGTACTTC.

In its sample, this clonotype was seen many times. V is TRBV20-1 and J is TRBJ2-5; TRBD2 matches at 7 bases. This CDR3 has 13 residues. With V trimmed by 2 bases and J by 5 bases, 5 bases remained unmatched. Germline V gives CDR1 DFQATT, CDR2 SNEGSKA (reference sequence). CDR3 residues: CSARLAGWETQYF. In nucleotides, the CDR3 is TGCAGTGCTAGATTAGCGGGCTGGGAGACCCAGTACTTC.

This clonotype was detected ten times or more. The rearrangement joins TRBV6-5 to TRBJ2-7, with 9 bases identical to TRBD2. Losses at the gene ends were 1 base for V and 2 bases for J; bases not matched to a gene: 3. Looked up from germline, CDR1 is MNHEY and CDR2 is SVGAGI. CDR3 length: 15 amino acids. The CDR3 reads CASSYLAGEPYEQYF. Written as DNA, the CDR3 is TGTGCCAGCAGTTACTTAGCGGGAGAACCCTACGAGCAGTACTTC.

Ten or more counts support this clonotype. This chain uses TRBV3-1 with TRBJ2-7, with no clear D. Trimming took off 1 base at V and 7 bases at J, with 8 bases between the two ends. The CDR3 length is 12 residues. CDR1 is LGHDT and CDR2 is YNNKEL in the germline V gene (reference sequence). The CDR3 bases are TGTGCCAGCAGCCAAGGGACCCTGGAGCAGTACTTC. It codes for CASSQGTLEQYF.

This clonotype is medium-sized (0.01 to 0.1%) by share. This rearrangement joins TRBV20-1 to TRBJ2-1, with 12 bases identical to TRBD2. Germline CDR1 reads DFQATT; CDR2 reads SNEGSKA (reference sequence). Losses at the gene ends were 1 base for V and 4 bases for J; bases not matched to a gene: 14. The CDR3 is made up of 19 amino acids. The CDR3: CSARATGQLAGGRYNEQFF. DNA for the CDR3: TGCAGTGCTAGAGCGACAGGGCAACTAGCGGGAGGCCGGTACAATGAGCAGTTCTTC.

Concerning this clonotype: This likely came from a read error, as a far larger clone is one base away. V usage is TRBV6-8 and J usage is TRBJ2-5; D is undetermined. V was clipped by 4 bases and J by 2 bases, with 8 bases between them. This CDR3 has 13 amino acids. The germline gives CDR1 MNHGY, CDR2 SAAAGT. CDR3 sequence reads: CASSSQSQETQYF. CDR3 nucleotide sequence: TGTGCCAGCAGTTCTCAATCGCAAGAGACCCAGTACTTC.

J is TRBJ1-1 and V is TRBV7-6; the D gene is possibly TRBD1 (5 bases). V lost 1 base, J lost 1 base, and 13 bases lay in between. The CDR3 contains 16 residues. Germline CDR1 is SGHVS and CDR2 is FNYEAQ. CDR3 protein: CASSLESKTGNTEAFF. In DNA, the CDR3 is TGTGCCAGCAGCTTAGAGAGTAAAACAGGGAACACTGAAGCTTTCTTT.

This CDR3 is CATSRDRNRGKTGELFF. Here the CDR3 DNA reads TGTGCCACCAGCAGAGATCGAAACAGGGGGAAAACCGGGGAGCTGTTTTTT. The V call is TRBV15, the J call TRBJ2-2, with 8 bases that match TRBD1. The V gene's germline CDR1 is LNHNV and CDR2 YYDKDF (reference sequence). V was clipped by 0 bases and J by 5 bases; unmatched bases: 8. The CDR3 runs to 17 residues.

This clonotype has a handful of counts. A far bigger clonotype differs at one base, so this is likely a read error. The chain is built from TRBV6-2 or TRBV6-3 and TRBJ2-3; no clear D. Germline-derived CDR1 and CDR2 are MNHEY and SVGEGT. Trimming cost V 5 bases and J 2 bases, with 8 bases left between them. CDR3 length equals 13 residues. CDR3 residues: CASSGLATDTQYF. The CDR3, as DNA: TGTGCCAGCAGTGGTCTCGCCACAGATACGCAGTATTTT.

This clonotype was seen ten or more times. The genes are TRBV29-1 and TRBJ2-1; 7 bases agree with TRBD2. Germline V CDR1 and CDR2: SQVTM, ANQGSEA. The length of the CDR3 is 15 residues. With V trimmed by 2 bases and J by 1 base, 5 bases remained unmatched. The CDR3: CSVEPAGKSYNEQFF. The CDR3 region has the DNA TGCAGCGTTGAACCAGCGGGGAAATCCTACAATGAGCAGTTCTTC.

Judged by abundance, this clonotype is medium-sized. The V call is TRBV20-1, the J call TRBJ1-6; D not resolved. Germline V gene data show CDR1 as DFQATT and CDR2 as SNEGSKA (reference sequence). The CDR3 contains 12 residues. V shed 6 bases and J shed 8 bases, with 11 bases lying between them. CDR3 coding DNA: TGCAGTGCCGGGCCGTCGGATTCACCCCTCCACTTT. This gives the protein CSAGPSDSPLHF.

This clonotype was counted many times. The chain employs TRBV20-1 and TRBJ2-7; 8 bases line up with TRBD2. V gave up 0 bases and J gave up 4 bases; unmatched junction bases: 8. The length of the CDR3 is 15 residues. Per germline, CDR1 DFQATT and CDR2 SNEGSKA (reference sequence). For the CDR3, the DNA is TGCAGTGCTAGAGACGCGAGCGGGAGTCTGTACGAGCAGTACTTC. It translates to CSARDASGSLYEQYF.

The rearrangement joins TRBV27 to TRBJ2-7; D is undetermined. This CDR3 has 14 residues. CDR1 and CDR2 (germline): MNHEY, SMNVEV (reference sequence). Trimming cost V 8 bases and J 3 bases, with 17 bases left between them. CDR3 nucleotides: TGTGCCAGCTGTCCCCCCCCCGACTGCTACGAGCAGTACTTC. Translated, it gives CASCPPPDCYEQYF.

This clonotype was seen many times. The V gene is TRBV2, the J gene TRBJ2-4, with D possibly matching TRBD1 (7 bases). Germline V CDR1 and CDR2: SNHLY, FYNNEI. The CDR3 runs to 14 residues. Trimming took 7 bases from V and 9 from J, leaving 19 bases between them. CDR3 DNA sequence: TGTGCCAGCAAGCAGGAGGGGGCGCTGGGCATTCAGTACTTC. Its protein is CASKQEGALGIQYF.